The 14 T cell receptor beta chains below all came from one sample that was sequenced in a study of PD-L1 blockade in urothelial cancer. Clones were sequenced by immunoSEQ multiplex PCR, and TCRdb holds only the in-frame ones, with some missing. The sample contains tens of thousands of clones, 75% to 85% of which appear only once. The starting material was PBMCs, obtained around atezolizumab (anti-PD-L1) treatment. The source is a man in his sixties with urothelial cancer.

The CDR3 protein is CASSFAGNTEAFF. The CDR3 DNA follows: TGTGCCAGCAGCTTCGCGGGAAACACTGAAGCTTTCTTT. The chain carries TRBV11-2 and TRBJ1-1; D is uncertain. Per germline, CDR1 SGHAT and CDR2 FQNNGV. The CDR3 sequence is 13 residues long. V lost 3 bases and J lost 2, with 7 bases in between.

The J gene is TRBJ1-1, the V gene TRBV19; 10 bases are a match to TRBD1. The CDR3 has 14 residues. The V gene end was trimmed by 3 bases and the J gene end by 3 bases; junction bases not matched to a gene: 1. Germline assignment: CDR1 LNHDA and CDR2 SQIVND (reference sequence). The CDR3 reads CASSMDRGYTEAFF. CDR3 bases: TGTGCCAGTAGTATGGACAGGGGGTACACTGAAGCTTTCTTT. Together with reference TRBV19 and TRBJ1-1, the CDR3 gives the full variable domain: DGGITQSPKYLFRKEGQNVTLSCEQNLNHDAMYWYRQDPGQGLRLIYYSQIVNDFQKGDIAEGYSVSREKKESFPLTVTSAQKNPTAFYLCASSMDRGYTEAFFGQGTRLTVV.

The chain is built from TRBV6-4 and TRBJ1-6; the D is unclear. V was trimmed by 5 bases and J by 8 bases, leaving 10 bases between them. Germline CDR1 reads MRHNA; CDR2 reads SNTAGT. The CDR3 is made up of 13 amino acids. In DNA form, the CDR3 reads TGTGCCAGCAGTAGCTACGTAGATTCACCCCTCCACTTT. It encodes CASSSYVDSPLHF.

The count of this clone is one. The chain combines TRBV6-6 with TRBJ1-4; D is unclear. The V end was cut by 4 bases, the J end by 5 bases, with 8 bases between. This CDR3 comprises 13 residues. Germline CDR1 MNHNY, CDR2 SVGAGI (reference sequence). As DNA, the CDR3 is TGTGCCAGCAGTTCCGCGGCGAATGAAAAACTGTTTTTT. Protein sequence: CASSSAANEKLFF.

The rearrangement links TRBV5-1 to TRBJ2-5, with no clear D. Gene TRBJ2-7 matches the end of the DNA better, so the J call may be wrong. Per the germline V gene, CDR1 is SGHRS and CDR2 is YFSETQ. The CDR3 consists of 14 residues. The CDR3 loop is CASSLSVDNYEQYF. As DNA, the CDR3 is TGCGCCAGCAGCTTGTCTGTAGATAACTACGAGCAGTACTTC.

The table lists this clone with a count of one. The rearrangement uses TRBV5-4 and TRBJ1-1, with D perhaps TRBD1 (6 bases). V was trimmed by 4 bases and J by 13 bases, leaving 23 bases between them. Germline V CDR1 and CDR2: SGHNT, YYREEE (reference sequence). The CDR3 is made up of 14 amino acids. The CDR3 bases are TGTGCCAGCAGCCCGAGTGGACAGTCCGGCTGGGTTTTCTTT. It encodes CASSPSGQSGWVFF.

The rearrangement joins TRBV6-4 to TRBJ2-1; 12 nucleotides align to TRBD2. This CDR3 has 15 amino acids. J gave up 7 bases and V 3 bases, and 4 bases lay outside the gene matches. Germline V lookup: CDR1 MRHNA, CDR2 SNTAGT. The CDR3 reads CASSETSGGGNEQFF. The CDR3 nucleotides read TGTGCCAGCAGTGAGACTAGCGGGGGAGGAAATGAGCAGTTCTTC.

The chain recombines TRBV4-1 with TRBJ1-2, with TRBD1 identical over 7 bases. The CDR3 contains 16 residues. Per germline, CDR1 MGHRA and CDR2 YSYEKL. The J segment lost 0 bases and the V segment lost 0 bases, leaving 4 bases of the junction unmatched. The CDR3 DNA is TGCGCCAGCAGCCAAGAACCGGGACAGACTAACTATGGCTACACCTTC. This sequence encodes CASSQEPGQTNYGYTF.

J is TRBJ2-3 and V is TRBV19; TRBD2 aligns across 10 bases. The CDR3 loop spans 16 amino acids. The V segment lost 6 bases and the J segment 6 bases; nucleotides outside the gene matches: 12. Per germline, CDR1 LNHDA and CDR2 SQIVND (reference sequence). DNA of the CDR3: TGTGCCAGTAGCCCCCTACTAGCGGGGAGCTCGGATACGCAGTATTTT. As protein: CASSPLLAGSSDTQYF.

As to this clone: One junction end does not reproduce the germline sequence, and a read error may be involved. The chain has TRBV11-2 and TRBJ2-2, with TRBD2 as a possible D gene (5 bases). The CDR3 loop spans 17 amino acids. Germline V gene data show CDR1 as SGHAT and CDR2 as FQNNGV. CDR3 loop: CASSLAKGGLNPGELFF. The CDR3 DNA sequence: TGTGCCAGCAGCTTAGCTAAAGGCGGGTTGAACCCCGGGGAGCTGTTTTTT.

This sequence joins TRBV10-3 and TRBJ2-1; TRBD2 agrees at 7 bases. Trimming cost V 0 bases and J 4 bases; bases outside gene matches: 3. The germline CDR1 and CDR2 sequences are ENHRY and SYGVKD. The CDR3 has 15 amino acids. CDR3 coding DNA: TGTGCCATCAGTGAGTCTGGCGGGGGATACAATGAGCAGTTCTTC. It is translated as CAISESGGGYNEQFF.

The rearrangement joins TRBV11-2 to TRBJ2-3, with TRBD2 matching 14 bases. V shed 7 bases, J shed 3 bases, and the junction held 9 bases outside the gene matches. The CDR3 covers 17 residues. Germline V gene lookup returns CDR1 SGHAT and CDR2 FQNNGV. CDR3 region: CASTPFGTSGSTDTQYF. CDR3 nucleotides: TGTGCCAGCACACCCTTCGGGACTAGCGGGAGTACAGATACGCAGTATTTT.

The V and J genes are TRBV7-2 and TRBJ1-1; a possible D gene is TRBD1 (6 bases). Germline V gene lookup returns CDR1 SGHTA and CDR2 FQGNSA. V dropped 4 bases and J dropped 5 bases, with 8 bases sitting between them. The CDR3 runs to 12 residues. CDR3 DNA sequence: TGTGCCAGCAGCTACAGGGTAACTGAAGCTTTCTTT. Amino acids: CASSYRVTEAFF. Variable domain in full (rest from reference TRBV7-2 and TRBJ1-1): GAGVSQSPSNKVTEKGKDVELRCDPISGHTALYWYRQSLGQGLEFLIYFQGNSAPDKSGLPSDRFSAERTGGSVSTLTIQRTQQEDSAVYLCASSYRVTEAFFGQGTRLTVV.

The rearrangement links TRBV7-3 to TRBJ2-1; no clear D gene. The CDR3 sequence is 12 residues long. Per germline, CDR1 SGHTA and CDR2 FQGTGA. Trimming left V 6 bases short and J 8 bases short, with 11 bases between. CDR3: CASRGASHEQFF. The CDR3 DNA sequence: TGTGCCAGCAGAGGAGCGTCCCATGAGCAGTTCTTC.